The T cell receptor (beta chain) described here comes from a study of beta chain features in type 1 diabetes. This CDR3 region has 13 residues. Trimming cost V 2 bases and J 8 bases, with 13 bases left between them. Germline V lookup: CDR1 GTSNPN, CDR2 SVGIG (reference sequence). Sequencing targeted expressed TCRB transcripts, as all isolated RNA had been reverse transcribed. Profiled with immunoSEQ multiplex PCR; TCRdb holds only in-frame clones, not every one. This table holds about 260,000 clones, over 65% found once. This sequence joins TRBV30 and TRBJ1-5, with D unresolved. The receptor comes from a man aged 25 to 40 in good health. The sequenced sample consisted of naive CD4+ T cells from blood. In DNA, the CDR3 is TGTGCCTGGAGTACTAGGGATACGGAGCCCCAGCATTTT. This codes for CAWSTRDTEPQHF. Full variable domain (missing parts from reference TRBV30 and TRBJ1-5): SQTIHQWPATLVQPVGSPLSLECTVEGTSNPNLYWYRQAAGRGLQLLFYSVGIGQISSEVPQNLSASRPQDRQFILSSKKLLLSDSGFYLCAWSTRDTEPQHFGDGTRLSIL.